One and the same sample provided the 24 T cell receptor beta chains below, sequenced in a study of neoadjuvant anti-PD-1 for oral cavity cancer. The sample's time point: after neoadjuvant nivolumab, at surgical resection. Produced via immunoSEQ multiplex PCR; TCRdb's table is partial and in-frame only. The profile covers more than 7,000 clones, with 64% appearing a single time and under 5% taken by the ten largest. Specimen: PBMCs, collected after nivolumab (anti-PD-1) treatment. These receptors originate from a person aged 40 to 85 with oral cavity squamous cell carcinoma.

The chain carries TRBV2 and TRBJ2-3; D possibly corresponds to TRBD2 (6 bases). CDR1 SNHLY and CDR2 FYNNEI come from the germline V gene. The CDR3 is made up of 14 amino acids. V lost 1 base to trimming and J lost 6 bases, with 11 bases between them. The CDR3 region has the DNA TGTGCCAGCAGTGAAGAGACTAGGGCCGATACGCAGTATTTT. Translation gives CASSEETRADTQYF.

The rearrangement uses TRBV2 and TRBJ2-1; TRBD1 aligns across 9 bases. CDR3 length: 13 amino acids. The germline gives CDR1 SNHLY, CDR2 FYNNEI. V trimming: 3 bases; J trimming: 9 bases; junction bases outside the gene matches: 3. The CDR3 is CASSEGTGSEQFF. CDR3 nucleotides: TGTGCCAGCAGTGAGGGGACAGGGAGTGAGCAGTTCTTC.

This rearrangement joins TRBV10-3 to TRBJ1-1; D is undetermined. V lost 7 bases and J lost 0, with 6 bases in between. The CDR3 sequence is 12 residues long. CDR1 ENHRY and CDR2 SYGVKD come from the germline V gene. As DNA, the CDR3 is TGTGCCATCAACTCAATGAACACTGAAGCTTTCTTT. The encoded protein is CAINSMNTEAFF.

This clone occurred once. The chain recombines TRBV5-1 with TRBJ1-1; D might be TRBD1 (6 bases). Germline CDR1 and CDR2: SGHRS and YFSETQ. V lost 4 bases and J lost 6, with 16 bases in between. This CDR3 spans 14 amino acids. In DNA form, the CDR3 reads TGCGCCAGCAGCATTTACCTGACAGGATCTGAAGCTTTCTTT. This encodes CASSIYLTGSEAFF.

This clone was recorded only once. The chain combines TRBV18 with TRBJ1-1; a possible D gene is TRBD1 (5 bases). V was shortened by 1 base and J by 3 bases, with 15 bases between the two germline ends. Looked up from germline, CDR1 is KGHSH and CDR2 is LQKENI. CDR3 length: 16 amino acids. CDR3 nucleotides: TGTGCCAGCTCACCACTCAAGGGGCGTATGGACACTGAAGCTTTCTTT. Translating it yields CASSPLKGRMDTEAFF.

The CDR3 loop is CASSPLINTIYF. Here the CDR3 DNA reads TGTGCCAGCAGCCCCTTGATAAACACCATATATTTT. J is TRBJ1-3 and V is TRBV7-9; no reliable D call. Germline V gene lookup returns CDR1 SEHNR and CDR2 FQNEAQ (reference sequence). CDR3 length: 12 residues. V was trimmed by 5 bases and J by 6 bases, leaving 8 bases between them.

The gene calls are TRBV15 and TRBJ1-4, with D tentatively TRBD1 (6 bases). The CDR3 covers 19 residues. Germline assignment: CDR1 LNHNV and CDR2 YYDKDF (reference sequence). V was pared by 6 bases and J by 0 bases, with 23 bases between. The CDR3 coding sequence is TGTGCCACCAGTGGTACAGGGATAATAGGGGTTGCAACTAATGAAAAACTGTTTTTT. Amino acids: CATSGTGIIGVATNEKLFF.

This chain links TRBV6-5 with TRBJ2-2; D ambiguous. There are 13 residues in the CDR3. The germline CDR1 and CDR2 sequences are MNHEY and SVGAGI. Trimming removed 4 bases from V and 5 bases from J, with 8 bases in between. CDR3 region: CASSSLGTGELFF. In nucleotides, the CDR3 is TGTGCCAGCAGTTCATTAGGGACCGGGGAGCTGTTTTTT.

The rearrangement joins TRBV5-1 to TRBJ2-2, with D perhaps being TRBD1 or TRBD2 (6 bases each). Germline lookup yields CDR1 SGHRS and CDR2 YFSETQ. The CDR3 spans 17 residues. The V and J ends lost 2 bases and 3 bases respectively, with 17 bases between them. The CDR3 sequence is CASSFSGALTYTGELFF. The CDR3 coding sequence is TGCGCCAGCAGCTTTTCGGGGGCCCTCACTTACACCGGGGAGCTGTTTTTT.

CDR3 residues: CASRGEGLGFQETQYF. The CDR3 DNA reads TGCGCCAGCAGAGGCGAGGGGCTCGGATTTCAAGAGACCCAGTACTTC. The V call is TRBV5-1, the J call TRBJ2-5; possibly TRBD1 or TRBD2 for D (5 bases each). Germline-derived CDR1 and CDR2 are SGHRS and YFSETQ. V lost 5 bases to trimming and J lost 2 bases, with 19 bases between them. This CDR3 is 16 amino acids long.

The chain has TRBV9 and TRBJ2-3; 12 bases are shared with TRBD2. Germline assignment: CDR1 SGDLS and CDR2 YYNGEE. CDR3 length equals 20 residues. With 4 bases clipped from V and 0 bases from J, the junction kept 15 bases outside the gene matches. This chain's CDR3 is CASSLFGGLAGARSTDTQYF. The DNA for the CDR3 is TGTGCCAGCAGCCTTTTTGGGGGACTAGCGGGTGCTAGGAGCACAGATACGCAGTATTTT.

This clone has more than one count but fewer than ten. The V and J genes are TRBV30 and TRBJ1-2, with 10 bases lining up with TRBD1. Trimming at V came to 7 bases and at J to 4 bases, leaving 6 bases not matched to a gene. The CDR3 has 13 residues. Per the germline V gene, CDR1 is GTSNPN and CDR2 is SVGIG (reference sequence). The CDR3 DNA reads TGTGCCTATCGGGACAGGGGCCTCTATGGCTACACCTTC. It codes for CAYRDRGLYGYTF.

This clone has a handful of counts. This chain uses TRBV30 with TRBJ1-2; 8 bases agree with TRBD1. Germline lookup yields CDR1 GTSNPN and CDR2 SVGIG (reference sequence). This CDR3 has 14 residues. V trimming: 8 bases; J trimming: 3 bases; junction bases outside the gene matches: 11. As DNA, the CDR3 is TGTGCCAGTGAAACCAGGGGGCGTGACTATGGCTACACCTTC. The encoded protein is CASETRGRDYGYTF.

V and J are TRBV11-2 and TRBJ2-7; D gene uncertain. Germline CDR1 SGHAT, CDR2 FQNNGV. V was trimmed by 1 base and J by 3 bases, leaving 7 bases between them. The CDR3 consists of 13 residues. CDR3 bases: TGTGCCAGCAGCTTAGTACCGGACTACGAGCAGTACTTC. Protein: CASSLVPDYEQYF.

The J gene is TRBJ2-7, the V gene TRBV6-1; D uncertain. The V gene's germline CDR1 is MNHNS and CDR2 SASEGT. This CDR3 comprises 12 residues. V was clipped by 4 bases and J by 4 bases, with 8 bases between them. CDR3 bases: TGTGCCAGCAGTGCGGACGGATACGAGCAGTACTTC. Its translation: CASSADGYEQYF.

The genes are TRBV5-1 and TRBJ2-3; D unclear. The CDR3 totals 14 residues. Germline V lookup: CDR1 SGHRS, CDR2 YFSETQ. V was pared by 0 bases and J by 2 bases, with 7 bases between. The CDR3 DNA sequence: TGCGCCAGCAGCTTGGAGACCCCCACAGATACGCAGTATTTT. This codes for CASSLETPTDTQYF.

This clone was counted a few times. The chain is built from TRBV20-1 and TRBJ2-5; D remains unclear. V lost 0 bases, J lost 5 bases, and 4 bases lay in between. The germline CDR1 and CDR2 sequences are DFQATT and SNEGSKA (reference sequence). The CDR3 sequence is 11 residues long. This CDR3 is CSAREGETQYF. Written as DNA, the CDR3 is TGCAGTGCTAGAGAGGGGGAGACCCAGTACTTC.

This clone was detected a few times. The chain's CDR3 is CASSLALGNTEAFF. The CDR3 coding sequence is TGTGCCAGCAGCTTGGCCCTTGGTAACACTGAAGCTTTCTTT. This chain links TRBV5-4 with TRBJ1-1, with D uncertain. Trimming removed 0 bases at V and 2 bases at J, with 8 bases between. The CDR3 has 14 residues. Germline lookup yields CDR1 SGHNT and CDR2 YYREEE (reference sequence). Full variable domain (remainder filled in from reference TRBV5-4 and TRBJ1-1): ETGVTQSPTHLIKTRGQQVTLRCSSQSGHNTVSWYQQALGQGPQFIFQYYREEENGRGNFPPRFSGLQFPNYSSELNVNALELDDSALYLCASSLALGNTEAFFGQGTRLTVV.

V usage is TRBV19 and J usage is TRBJ1-1; tentative D call: TRBD1 (6 bases). CDR3 length: 14 amino acids. Germline-derived CDR1 and CDR2 are LNHDA and SQIVND (reference sequence). V lost 5 bases and J lost 6, with 16 bases in between. CDR3 DNA: TGTGCCAGTAGTGGGGGGGCCCGGAAGGCTGAAGCTTTCTTT. Protein sequence: CASSGGARKAEAFF.

Only one count was recorded for this clone. The CDR3 here is CASSLERNTGELFF. The CDR3 region has the DNA TGTGCCAGCAGCTTGGAGCGGAACACCGGGGAGCTGTTTTTT. This chain connects TRBV5-6 to TRBJ2-2, with D unresolved. V lost 0 bases and J 1 base, leaving 4 bases between the germline ends. This CDR3 spans 14 amino acids. From germline, CDR1 is SGHDT and CDR2 YYEEEE.

V usage is TRBV10-2 and J usage is TRBJ1-5; D uncertain. The CDR3 loop spans 12 amino acids. The germline V gene has CDR1 WSHSY and CDR2 SAAADI. The V end lost 2 bases, the J end lost 6 bases, and 5 bases lay between the germline ends. CDR3: CASSEPTQPQHF. The DNA for the CDR3 is TGCGCCAGCAGTGAGCCGACTCAGCCCCAGCATTTT.

This chain uses TRBV6-5 with TRBJ1-2; D not certain. V shed 1 base and J shed 1 base, with 10 bases lying between them. The CDR3 loop spans 15 amino acids. Looked up from germline, CDR1 is MNHEY and CDR2 is SVGAGI. CDR3 sequence (DNA): TGTGCCAGCAGTTACTACGTCGGGTTTAACTATGGCTACACCTTC. Translating it yields CASSYYVGFNYGYTF.

The chain uses TRBV9 and TRBJ1-1; D may be TRBD1 (5 bases). CDR3 length: 13 residues. The V end lost 1 base, the J end lost 5 bases, and 9 bases lay between the germline ends. Per germline, CDR1 SGDLS and CDR2 YYNGEE. The CDR3 sequence: CASSVQGGTEAFF. CDR3 nucleotide sequence: TGTGCCAGCAGCGTACAGGGAGGAACTGAAGCTTTCTTT. Full variable domain (outside the CDR3, taken from reference TRBV9 and TRBJ1-1): DSGVTQTPKHLITATGQRVTLRCSPRSGDLSVYWYQQSLDQGLQFLIQYYNGEERAKGNILERFSAQQFPDLHSELNLSSLELGDSALYFCASSVQGGTEAFFGQGTRLTVV.

Here the CDR3 reads CASSPPGLAGGSGELFF. The CDR3 region has the DNA TGTGCCAGCAGCCCACCGGGACTAGCGGGAGGTAGCGGGGAGCTGTTTTTT. This chain connects TRBV7-3 to TRBJ2-2; TRBD2 matches 15 bases. V was clipped by 5 bases and J by 7 bases; unmatched bases: 8. The CDR3 is 17 residues long. Germline CDR1 is SGHTA and CDR2 is FQGTGA.